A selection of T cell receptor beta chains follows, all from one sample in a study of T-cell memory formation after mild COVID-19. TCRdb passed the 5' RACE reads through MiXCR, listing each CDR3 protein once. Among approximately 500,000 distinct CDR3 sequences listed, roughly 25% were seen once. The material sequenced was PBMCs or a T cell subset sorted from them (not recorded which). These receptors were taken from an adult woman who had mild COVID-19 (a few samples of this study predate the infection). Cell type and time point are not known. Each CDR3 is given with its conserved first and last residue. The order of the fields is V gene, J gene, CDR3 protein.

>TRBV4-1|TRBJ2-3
CASSQWLRTGADTQYF
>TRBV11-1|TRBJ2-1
CASSLGNGIRNEQFF
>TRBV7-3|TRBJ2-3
CASSLMGGGADTQYF
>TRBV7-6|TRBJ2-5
CASSTSGGEETQYF
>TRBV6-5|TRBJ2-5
CASSYSHGKTQYF
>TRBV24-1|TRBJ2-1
CATSGPRTGTGNEQFF
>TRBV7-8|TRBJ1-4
CASSLDYVELFF
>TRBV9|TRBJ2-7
CASSFEPDWVHYEQYF
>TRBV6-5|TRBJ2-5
CASSRTSGRVDQYF
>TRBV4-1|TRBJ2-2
CASSESGQANTGELFF
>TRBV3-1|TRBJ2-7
CASSPPRELAGIFYEQYF
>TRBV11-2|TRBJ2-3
CATGLAGYTQYF
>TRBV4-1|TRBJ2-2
CASSLLGGRGTGELFF
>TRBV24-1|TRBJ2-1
CATSAGTAYNEQFF
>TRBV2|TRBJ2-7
CASSDYKGPHLSYEQYF
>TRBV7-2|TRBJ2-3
CASSWRQGFTDTQYF
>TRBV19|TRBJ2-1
CASSRDGSGNEQFF
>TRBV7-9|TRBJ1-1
CASSLSGFNTEAFF
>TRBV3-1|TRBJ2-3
CASSQGGGQVTDTQYF
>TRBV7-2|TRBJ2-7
CASSTLGLAGISEQYF
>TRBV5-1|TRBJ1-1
CASSSIQGGLNTEAFF
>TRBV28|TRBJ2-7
CASSSWDRGTYEQYF
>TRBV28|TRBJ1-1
CASSGPQGVSEAFF
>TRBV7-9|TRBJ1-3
CASSLRGSPSSGNTIYF
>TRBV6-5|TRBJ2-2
CASSLVRGELFF
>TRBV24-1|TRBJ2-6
CATSAWGSSGANVLTF
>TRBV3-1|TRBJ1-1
CASRLQGMVNTEAFF
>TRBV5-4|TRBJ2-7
CASSLATSGDEQYF
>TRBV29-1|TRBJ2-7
CSVGDRDVNEQYF
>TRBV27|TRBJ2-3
CASIPGGGLRTQYF
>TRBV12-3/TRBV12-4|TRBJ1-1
CASSPTGRSTEAFF
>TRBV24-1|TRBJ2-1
CATSDLQTSPGIYNEQFF
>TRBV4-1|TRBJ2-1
CASSQGLEQFF
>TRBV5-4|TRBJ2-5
CASSWSRDFQETQYF
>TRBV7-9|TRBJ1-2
CASSLEAAHNYGYTF
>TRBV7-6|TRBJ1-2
CASSSLGAPYGYTF
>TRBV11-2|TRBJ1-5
CASSLGVATGAFNQPQHF
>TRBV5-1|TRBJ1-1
CASSLSTVLNTEAFF
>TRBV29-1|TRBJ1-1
CSVGGANTEAFF
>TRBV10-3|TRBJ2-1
CAISEINEQFF
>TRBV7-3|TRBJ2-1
CASSSGASGWDEQFF
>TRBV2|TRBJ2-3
CASRPGQGATDTQYF
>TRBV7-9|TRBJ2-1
CASSFHSYEQFF
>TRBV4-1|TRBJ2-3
CASSPGWRADTQYF
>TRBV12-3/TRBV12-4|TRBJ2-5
CASSADQDSQETQYF
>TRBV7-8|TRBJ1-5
CASSLAGTGSNQPQHF
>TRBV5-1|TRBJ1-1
CASSLVPATAEAFF
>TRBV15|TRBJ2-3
CATSRGGSATDTQYF
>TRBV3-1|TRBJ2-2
CASSPRGGRGELFF
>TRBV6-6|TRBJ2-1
CASSFLGQGYNEQFF
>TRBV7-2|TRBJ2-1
CASSLWHRRDNEQFF
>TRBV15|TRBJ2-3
CATSREDRVGGDTQYF